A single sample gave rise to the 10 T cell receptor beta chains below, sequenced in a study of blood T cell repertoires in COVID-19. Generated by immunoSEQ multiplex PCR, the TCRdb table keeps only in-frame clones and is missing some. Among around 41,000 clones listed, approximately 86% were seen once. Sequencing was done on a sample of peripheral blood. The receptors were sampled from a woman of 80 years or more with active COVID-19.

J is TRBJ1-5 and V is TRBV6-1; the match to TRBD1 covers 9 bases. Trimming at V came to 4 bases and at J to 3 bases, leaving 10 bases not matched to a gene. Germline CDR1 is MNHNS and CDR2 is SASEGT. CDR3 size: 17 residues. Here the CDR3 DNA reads TGTGCCAGCAGTGGGTTCCGGGACAGGGCAATCAATCAGCCCCAGCATTTT. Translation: CASSGFRDRAINQPQHF.

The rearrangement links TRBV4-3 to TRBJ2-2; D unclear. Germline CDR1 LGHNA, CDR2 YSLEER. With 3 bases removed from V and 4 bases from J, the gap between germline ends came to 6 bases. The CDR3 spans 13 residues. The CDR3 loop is CASSQTGTGELFF. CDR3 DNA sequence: TGCGCCAGCAGCCAGACGGGCACCGGGGAGCTGTTTTTT.

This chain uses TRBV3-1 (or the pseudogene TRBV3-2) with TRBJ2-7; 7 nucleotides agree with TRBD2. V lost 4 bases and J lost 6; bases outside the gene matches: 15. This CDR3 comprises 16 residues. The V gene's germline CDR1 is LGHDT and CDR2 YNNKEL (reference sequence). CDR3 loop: CASSLASRGGNIEQYF. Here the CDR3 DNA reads TGTGCCAGCAGCCTTGCTTCTCGCGGGGGAAATATCGAGCAGTACTTC.

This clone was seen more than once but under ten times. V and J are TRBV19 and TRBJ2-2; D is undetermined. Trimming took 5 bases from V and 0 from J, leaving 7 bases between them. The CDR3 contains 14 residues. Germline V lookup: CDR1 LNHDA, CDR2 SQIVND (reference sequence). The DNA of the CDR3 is TGTGCCAGTAGTGTCACTCCGAACACCGGGGAGCTGTTTTTT. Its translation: CASSVTPNTGELFF.

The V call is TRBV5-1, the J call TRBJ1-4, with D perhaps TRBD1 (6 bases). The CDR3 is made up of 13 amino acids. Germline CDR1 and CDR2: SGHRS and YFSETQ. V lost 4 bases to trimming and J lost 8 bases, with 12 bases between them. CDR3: CASSERTAEKLFF. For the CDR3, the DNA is TGCGCCAGCAGCGAGCGGACAGCAGAAAAACTGTTTTTT.

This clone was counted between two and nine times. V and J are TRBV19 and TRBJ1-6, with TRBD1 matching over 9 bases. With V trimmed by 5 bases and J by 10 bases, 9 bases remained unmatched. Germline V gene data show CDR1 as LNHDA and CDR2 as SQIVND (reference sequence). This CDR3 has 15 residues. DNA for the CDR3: TGTGCCAGTAGTCACACAGGGGGCGCAGAGTCACCCCTCCACTTT. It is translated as CASSHTGGAESPLHF.

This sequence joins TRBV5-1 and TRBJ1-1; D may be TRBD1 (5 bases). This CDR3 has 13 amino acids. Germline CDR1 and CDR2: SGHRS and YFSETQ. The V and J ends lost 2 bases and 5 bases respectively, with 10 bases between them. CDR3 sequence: CASSFEGRTEAFF. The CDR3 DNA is TGCGCCAGCAGCTTTGAGGGGAGGACTGAAGCTTTCTTT.

CDR3 in DNA: TGTGCCAGCAGCGTGCTACAGGGTTCTGGGGCCAACGTCCTGACTTTC. It encodes CASSVLQGSGANVLTF. The rearrangement uses TRBV5-6 and TRBJ2-6; weak D call: TRBD1 (6 bases). The germline gives CDR1 SGHDT, CDR2 YYEEEE. V was trimmed by 4 bases and J by 1 base, leaving 12 bases between them. This CDR3 contains 16 residues.

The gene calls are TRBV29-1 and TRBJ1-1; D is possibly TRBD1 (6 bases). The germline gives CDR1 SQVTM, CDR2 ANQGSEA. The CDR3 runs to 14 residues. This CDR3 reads CLGANIGRRTEAFF. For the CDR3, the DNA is TGCCTGGGGGCGAACATCGGTAGACGTACTGAAGCTTTCTTT.

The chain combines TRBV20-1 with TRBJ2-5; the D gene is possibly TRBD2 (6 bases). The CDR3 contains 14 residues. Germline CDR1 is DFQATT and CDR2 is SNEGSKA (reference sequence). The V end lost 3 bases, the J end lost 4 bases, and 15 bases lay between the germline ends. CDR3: CSASTRGSRETQYF. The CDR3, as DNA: TGCAGTGCTAGTACTCGGGGGTCGAGAGAGACCCAGTACTTC.